What follows is one TCR beta chain and its context. A sample-barcoded 5' primer and a J-beta primer mix were used in a second PCR of roughly 7 to 11 cycles. TCRdb recomputed calls from the 5' RACE reads with MiXCR, one row per CDR3 protein. The sample records about 500,000 distinct CDR3 sequences, around 24% being singletons. The data derive from a study of blood T cells in healthy people across ages. CDR1 is SNHLY, CDR2 FYNNEI, per germline. There are 12 residues in the CDR3. V was trimmed by 8 bases and J by 2 bases, leaving 9 bases between them. These data were also filed under a second study, of T cells of mothers and their children.

Sequenced: blood. V gene TRBV2 combines with J gene TRBJ1-2; D unclear. The source of this sequence is a boy under 18 in good health. The CDR3 sequence: CASHEGNYGYTF. DNA for the CDR3: TGTGCCAGCCACGAAGGGAACTATGGCTACACCTTC.